A single sample gave rise to the 11 T cell receptor beta chains below, sequenced in a study of blood T cell repertoires in COVID-19. Produced via immunoSEQ multiplex PCR; TCRdb's table is partial and in-frame only. The sample shows fewer than 120,000 clones, approximately 79% of them seen only once. Sequencing used peripheral blood. The receptors stem from a woman of 80 years or more with active or convalescent COVID-19.

This clone was observed a single time. The gene calls are TRBV30 and TRBJ1-1, with a possible D match to TRBD1 (6 bases). The CDR3 contains 14 residues. Germline values: CDR1 GTSNPN, CDR2 SVGIG (reference sequence). V was cut by 4 bases and J by 1 base, with 13 bases left in between. CDR3 in DNA: TGTGCCTGGACCACCACAGGGTGGAACACTGAAGCTTTCTTT. Translated, it gives CAWTTTGWNTEAFF.

The chain links TRBV29-1 to TRBJ1-4, with TRBD1 identical over 7 bases. With 3 bases clipped from V and 4 bases from J, the junction kept 2 bases outside the gene matches. The CDR3 has 13 residues. Germline CDR1 SQVTM, CDR2 ANQGSEA. This chain's CDR3 is CSVETGLNEKLFF. Written as DNA, the CDR3 is TGCAGCGTTGAGACAGGGCTTAATGAAAAACTGTTTTTT.

Points on this clone: Germline is not matched at one junction end, which may reflect a read error. The V gene is TRBV3-1 (or the pseudogene TRBV3-2), the J gene TRBJ2-1, with D possibly matching TRBD2 (6 bases). This CDR3 spans 14 amino acids. Looked up from germline, CDR1 is LGHDT and CDR2 is YNNKEL (reference sequence). The CDR3 protein is CASGPPSRSGLTIF. CDR3 nucleotide sequence: TGTGCCAGCGGGCCCCCCTCACGTAGCGGCCTCACTATCTTC.

The rearrangement uses TRBV7-3 and TRBJ2-5; D may be TRBD2 (6 bases). The CDR3 is 14 amino acids. The ends were cut back, 1 base at V and 4 bases at J, with 10 bases in the middle. The germline V gene encodes CDR1 SGHTA and CDR2 FQGTGA. The CDR3 bases are TGTGCCAGCAGCTTAATGGGACTGGGAGAGACCCAGTACTTC. It encodes CASSLMGLGETQYF.

The chain employs TRBV5-1 and TRBJ2-2, with D possibly matching TRBD2 (6 bases). The length of the CDR3 is 17 residues. Germline V lookup: CDR1 SGHRS, CDR2 YFSETQ. V gave up 3 bases and J gave up 1 base, with 16 bases separating them. The DNA for the CDR3 is TGCGCCAGCAGCTCAGGGAGCGGAGGGGTGAACACCGGGGAGCTGTTTTTT. Residues: CASSSGSGGVNTGELFF.

The chain combines TRBV7-9 with TRBJ2-1; 8 bases are shared with TRBD2. The V gene end was trimmed by 1 base and the J gene end by 1 base; junction bases not matched to a gene: 3. CDR1 and CDR2 from the germline V gene are SEHNR and FQNEAQ (reference sequence). The CDR3 is 16 residues long. The CDR3 is CASSLGSSGSYNEQFF. For the CDR3, the DNA is TGTGCCAGCAGCTTAGGTTCTAGCGGGTCCTACAATGAGCAGTTCTTC.

In nucleotides, the CDR3 is TGTGCCAGCTCACCATTTGTCCGAGGGAGGGGTGATACGCAGTATTTT. It encodes CASSPFVRGRGDTQYF. This chain joins TRBV18 and TRBJ2-3, with 7 nucleotides matching TRBD2. CDR3 size: 16 residues. Germline CDR1 KGHSH, CDR2 LQKENI. After removal of 2 bases from V and 6 bases from J, the junction contained 11 bases not matched to a gene.

The chain links TRBV11-2 to TRBJ1-5; D gene unclear. This CDR3 comprises 13 residues. Germline CDR1 SGHAT, CDR2 FQNNGV. Trimming took off 2 bases at V and 11 bases at J, with 13 bases between the two ends. Here the CDR3 reads CASSLTIQSAQHF. CDR3 nucleotides: TGTGCCAGCAGCTTAACGATACAGTCAGCCCAGCATTTT.

Details on this clone: The sample has other DNA sequences that encode this CDR3 too. The chain carries TRBV20-1 and TRBJ1-1; D is undetermined. From germline, CDR1 is DFQATT and CDR2 SNEGSKA (reference sequence). The CDR3 is 11 amino acids. V gave up 3 bases and J gave up 1 base, with 3 bases separating them. As DNA, the CDR3 is TGCAGTGCTAGCCGGAACACTGAAGCTTTCTTT. As protein: CSASRNTEAFF.

The gene calls are TRBV9 and TRBJ1-1; D call uncertain. This CDR3 is 14 amino acids long. CDR1 is SGDLS and CDR2 is YYNGEE in the germline V gene. V lost 4 bases and J lost 0, with 10 bases in between. The CDR3 loop is CASSIGQMNTEAFF. The DNA for the CDR3 is TGTGCCAGCAGCATAGGCCAGATGAACACTGAAGCTTTCTTT. The full variable domain, in which reference TRBV9 and TRBJ1-1 provide the parts outside the CDR3, is DSGVTQTPKHLITATGQRVTLRCSPRSGDLSVYWYQQSLDQGLQFLIQYYNGEERAKGNILERFSAQQFPDLHSELNLSSLELGDSALYFCASSIGQMNTEAFFGQGTRLTVV.

This clone has a single count. V is TRBV6-2 or TRBV6-3 and J is TRBJ2-1; D unclear. Germline CDR1 reads MNHEY; CDR2 reads SVGEGT. The CDR3 runs 14 residues. V dropped 4 bases and J dropped 10 bases, with 17 bases sitting between them. CDR3 coding DNA: TGTGCCAGCAGTTTGCTCTCTTTGACCGGGGAGCAGTTCTTC. Protein product: CASSLLSLTGEQFF.